This TCR beta chain emerged from a study of T-cell reconstitution after alpha-beta-depleted transplantation in children. V lost 3 bases to trimming and J lost 7 bases; unmatched junction nucleotides: 9. Germline V gives CDR1 DFQATT, CDR2 SNEGSKA (reference sequence). The CDR3 contains 16 residues. Preparation of the TCRbeta library was carried out with unique molecular identifiers. MiXCR was run by TCRdb on the PCR reads, yielding one entry per CDR3 protein. Among roughly 180,000 distinct CDR3 sequences listed, about 14% were seen once. This clonotype was detected ten times or more. Sequenced here: PBMCs from the stem cell graft donor, sampled from the stem cell graft. The TCR comes from a human donor who donated a stem cell graft to a child with acute lymphoblastic leukemia. The V and J genes are TRBV20-1 and TRBJ2-1; 13 nucleotides align to TRBD2. This CDR3 is CSASRLAGGLGNEQFF. The CDR3 DNA sequence: TGCAGTGCTAGCCGACTAGCGGGAGGCCTAGGGAATGAGCAGTTCTTC.